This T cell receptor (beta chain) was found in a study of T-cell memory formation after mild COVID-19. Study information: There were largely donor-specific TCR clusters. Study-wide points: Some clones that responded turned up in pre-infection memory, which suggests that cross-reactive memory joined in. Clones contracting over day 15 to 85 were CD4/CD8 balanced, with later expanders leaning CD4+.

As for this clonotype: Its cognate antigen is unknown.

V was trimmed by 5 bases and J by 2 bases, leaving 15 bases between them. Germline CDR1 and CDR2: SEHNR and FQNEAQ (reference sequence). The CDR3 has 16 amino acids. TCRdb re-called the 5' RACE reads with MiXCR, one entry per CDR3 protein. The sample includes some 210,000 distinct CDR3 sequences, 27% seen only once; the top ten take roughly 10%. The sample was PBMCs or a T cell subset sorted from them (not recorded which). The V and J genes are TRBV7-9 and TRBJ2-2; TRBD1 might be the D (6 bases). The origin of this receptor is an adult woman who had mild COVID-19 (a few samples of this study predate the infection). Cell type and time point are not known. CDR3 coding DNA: TGTGCCAGCAGCCTACAGGGAATGATTAACACCGGGGAGCTGTTTTTT. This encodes CASSLQGMINTGELFF.